These 5 T cell receptor beta chains were all obtained from the same sample, sequenced in a study of vaccination effects on CD4 cells after COVID-19. Before sequencing, viral peptide pools were used by the ViraFEST assay to expand antigen-specific CD4+ T cells. Having been cultured for roughly 11 days, the cells underwent CD4+ T cell isolation. Every participant took two doses of the BNT162b2 or mRNA-1273 vaccine. Data came from immunoSEQ multiplex PCR; TCRdb stores just in-frame clones and leaves some out. The data hold 25,000 to 30,000 clones, with just under 75% observed a single time. The antigens these receptors bind are not known. The sequences come from CD4+ T cells from PBMCs cultured with HCoV-229E spike peptides, collected after COVID-19 vaccination. The receptors derive from a human donor who received a COVID-19 vaccine.

The chain has TRBV11-2 and TRBJ1-1; D is unresolved. V dropped 8 bases and J dropped 0 bases, with 13 bases sitting between them. Germline-derived CDR1 and CDR2 are SGHAT and FQNNGV. The CDR3 loop spans 14 amino acids. The CDR3 coding sequence is TGTGCCAGCTCTCGCAGCTGGGTGAACACTGAAGCTTTCTTT. Translating it yields CASSRSWVNTEAFF.

The V gene is TRBV3-1 (or the pseudogene TRBV3-2), the J gene TRBJ2-5; TRBD2 aligns across 14 bases. Per germline, CDR1 LGHDT and CDR2 YNNKEL (reference sequence). The CDR3 runs to 16 residues. With 4 bases clipped from V and 4 bases from J, the junction kept 5 bases outside the gene matches. The CDR3 sequence: CASSLGLAGEGETQYF. CDR3 nucleotides: TGTGCCAGCAGCCTGGGACTAGCGGGGGAAGGAGAGACCCAGTACTTC.

The rearrangement joins TRBV5-5 to TRBJ2-1; D not certain. V was trimmed by 1 base and J by 6 bases, leaving 14 bases between them. CDR1 and CDR2 from the germline V gene are SGHKS and YYEKEE (reference sequence). This CDR3 has 15 amino acids. The CDR3 DNA reads as TGTGCCAGCAGCTTGATGGCTCCGACCCCCAATGAGCAGTTCTTC. This translates into CASSLMAPTPNEQFF.

The chain carries TRBV10-3 and TRBJ2-7, with TRBD2 identical over 11 bases. After removal of 7 bases from V and 6 bases from J, the junction contained 8 bases not matched to a gene. CDR1 is ENHRY and CDR2 is SYGVKD in the germline V gene. CDR3 length: 14 amino acids. As DNA, the CDR3 is TGTGCCATCACCTCCTTAGCGGGGGGGGGCGAGCAGTACTTC. It codes for CAITSLAGGGEQYF.

The chain carries TRBV19 and TRBJ1-4; the D is unclear. Trimming took off 7 bases at V and 0 bases at J, with 9 bases between the two ends. This CDR3 is 14 amino acids long. Germline V CDR1 and CDR2: LNHDA, SQIVND (reference sequence). The CDR3 loop reads CASTETSTNEKLFF. In DNA, the CDR3 is TGTGCCAGTACAGAAACCTCAACTAATGAAAAACTGTTTTTT.